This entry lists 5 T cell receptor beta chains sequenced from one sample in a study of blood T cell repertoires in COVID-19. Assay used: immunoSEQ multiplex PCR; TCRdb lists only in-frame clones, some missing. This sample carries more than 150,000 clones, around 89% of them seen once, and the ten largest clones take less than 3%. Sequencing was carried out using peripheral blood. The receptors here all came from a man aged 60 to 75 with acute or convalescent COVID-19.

The CDR3 DNA reads TGTGCCACCAGCAGAGACCAGACAGGGGTAGCTTTCTTT. The encoded protein is CATSRDQTGVAFF. The chain couples TRBV15 to TRBJ1-1, with 8 bases fitting TRBD1. V gave up 0 bases and J gave up 10 bases; unmatched junction bases: 4. CDR1 and CDR2 (germline): LNHNV, YYDKDF (reference sequence). This CDR3 contains 13 residues.

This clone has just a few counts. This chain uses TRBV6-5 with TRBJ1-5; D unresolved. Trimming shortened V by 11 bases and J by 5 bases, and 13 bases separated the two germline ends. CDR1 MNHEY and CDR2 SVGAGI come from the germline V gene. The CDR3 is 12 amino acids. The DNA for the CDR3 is TGTGCCGGCTGCCGACTGCATCAGCCCCAGCATTTT. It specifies CAGCRLHQPQHF.

The chain's CDR3 is CASSLYKGQGVGTQYF. CDR3 DNA sequence: TGTGCCAGCAGCCTATATAAGGGACAGGGGGTGGGTACGCAGTATTTT. V usage is TRBV7-2 and J usage is TRBJ2-3; 11 bases align to TRBD1. CDR1 and CDR2 from the germline V gene are SGHTA and FQGNSA. The CDR3 runs to 16 residues. Unmatched junction bases numbered 12, after V lost 5 bases and J lost 8 bases.

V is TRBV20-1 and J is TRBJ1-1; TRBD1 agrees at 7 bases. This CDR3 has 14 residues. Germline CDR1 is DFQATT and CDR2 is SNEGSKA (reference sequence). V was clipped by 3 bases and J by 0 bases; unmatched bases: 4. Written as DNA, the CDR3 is TGCAGTGCTAGTGGGACAGACATGAACACTGAAGCTTTCTTT. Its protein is CSASGTDMNTEAFF.

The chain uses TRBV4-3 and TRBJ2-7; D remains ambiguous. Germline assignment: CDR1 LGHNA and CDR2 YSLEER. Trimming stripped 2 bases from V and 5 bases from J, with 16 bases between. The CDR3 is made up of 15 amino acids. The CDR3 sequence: CASSQYGAGLHEQYF. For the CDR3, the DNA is TGCGCCAGCAGCCAATACGGCGCAGGCCTCCACGAGCAGTACTTC.